This T cell receptor (beta chain) originates from a study of T cell responses to AZD1222 COVID-19 vaccine. The ends were cut back, 5 bases at V and 8 bases at J, with 15 bases in the middle. CDR1 is MNHEY, CDR2 SVGAGI, per germline. The length of the CDR3 is 13 residues. Only in-frame clones appear in the TCRdb table, and some are missing; sequencing was by immunoSEQ multiplex PCR. The sample records roughly 170,000 clones, roughly 87% being singletons. This clonotype was sampled from an adult in good health. The rearrangement links TRBV6-5 to TRBJ1-1, with no clear D. This material consisted of peripheral blood, taken on day 0 of AZD1222 vaccination. CDR3 amino acids: CASSLYRTQEAFF. In DNA form, the CDR3 reads TGTGCCAGCAGTCTATATCGGACGCAGGAAGCTTTCTTT.